The next 9 T cell receptor beta chains were all read from a single sample in a study of vaccination and CD4 T cells after COVID-19. The treatment is: approximately 11-day PBMC culture with coronavirus spike peptide pools or control peptides (ViraFEST assay). No antigen has been identified for these receptors. CD4+ T cells that had been cultured provided DNA sequenced with the Oncomine TCR Beta short-read assay. TCRdb re-analysed the PCR reads in MiXCR, keeping a single row per CDR3 protein. The sample includes tens of thousands of distinct CDR3 sequences, around 63% of them seen just once. Sequenced: CD4+ T cells from blood, cultured in vitro. The receptor set was obtained from a human donor who had recovered from COVID-19.

The chain uses TRBV21-1 and TRBJ2-2. TRBV21-1 constitutes a pseudogene. The CDR3 is made up of 13 amino acids. The DNA for the CDR3 is TGTGCCAGCCCGTCAAAACCCAACCGGGAGCTGTTTTTT. Protein product: CASPSKPNRELFF.

CDR3 protein: CASSYHLAGAGELFF. The CDR3, as DNA: TGTGCCAGCAGTTACCATTTAGCGGGCGCCGGGGAGCTGTTTTTT. The V gene is TRBV6-2 or TRBV6-3, the J gene TRBJ2-2, with 7 bases fitting TRBD2. Germline CDR1 and CDR2: MNHEY and SVGEGT. This CDR3 has 15 amino acids. Trimming cost V 2 bases and J 6 bases; bases outside gene matches: 6.

The V call is TRBV27, the J call TRBJ2-2; 7 nucleotides agree with TRBD1. V dropped 7 bases and J dropped 7; count of bases not matched to a gene: 12. The CDR3 contains 15 residues. Germline CDR1 and CDR2: MNHEY and SMNVEV (reference sequence). CDR3 sequence: CASKLRPTGYGELFF. The CDR3, as DNA: TGTGCCAGCAAGCTACGACCGACAGGGTACGGGGAGCTGTTTTTT.

J is TRBJ2-7 and V is TRBV19; 7 positions match TRBD1. The trim removed 1 base at V and 1 base at J, leaving 7 bases unmatched. The germline V gene encodes CDR1 LNHDA and CDR2 SQIVND (reference sequence). This CDR3 has 16 amino acids. CDR3 sequence (DNA): TGTGCCAGTAGTATAGTAGGGACAGTGGGGTCCTACGAGCAGTACTTC. Translated: CASSIVGTVGSYEQYF.

CDR3 amino acids: CASSLGGTGELFF. DNA for the CDR3: TGTGCCAGCAGCTTAGGCGGGACCGGGGAGCTGTTTTTT. The genes are TRBV7-6 and TRBJ2-2; a weak D match, TRBD2 (5 bases). Germline loops: CDR1 SGHVS, CDR2 FNYEAQ. The V and J ends lost 1 base and 5 bases respectively, with 5 bases between them. The CDR3 length is 13 residues.

J is TRBJ2-6 and V is TRBV19, with unresolved D. Germline CDR1 LNHDA, CDR2 SQIVND (reference sequence). Trimming removed 6 bases from V and 0 bases from J, with 15 bases in between. The CDR3 sequence is 17 residues long. DNA of the CDR3: TGTGCCAGTAGCATCGGTATTCTGTACTCTGGGGCCAACGTCCTGACTTTC. Translation: CASSIGILYSGANVLTF.

V gene TRBV5-6 combines with J gene TRBJ1-1; D unclear. This CDR3 comprises 14 residues. The V end was cut by 1 base, the J end by 0 bases, with 7 bases between. The germline V gene encodes CDR1 SGHDT and CDR2 YYEEEE. CDR3: CASSLIVMNTEAFF. CDR3 bases: TGTGCCAGCAGCTTGATAGTCATGAACACTGAAGCTTTCTTT.

The chain uses TRBV20-1 and TRBJ1-5, with 9 bases matching TRBD1. J lost 3 bases, V lost 2 bases, and 2 bases had no gene match. Germline CDR1 DFQATT, CDR2 SNEGSKA (reference sequence). CDR3 size: 14 residues. CDR3 sequence reads: CSARRQGDNQPQHF. In DNA, the CDR3 is TGCAGTGCTAGAAGACAGGGGGACAATCAGCCCCAGCATTTT.

This clonotype has only a few counts. CDR3 coding DNA: TGTGCCAGCAGCCCAGGGGGTTCGCTTTATGGCTACACCTTC. Protein product: CASSPGGSLYGYTF. This rearrangement joins TRBV6-2 or TRBV6-3 to TRBJ1-2, with 7 bases fitting TRBD1. CDR3 length: 14 residues. V was pared by 6 bases and J by 5 bases, with 9 bases of the junction left unmatched. CDR1 is MNHEY and CDR2 is SVGEGT in the germline V gene.